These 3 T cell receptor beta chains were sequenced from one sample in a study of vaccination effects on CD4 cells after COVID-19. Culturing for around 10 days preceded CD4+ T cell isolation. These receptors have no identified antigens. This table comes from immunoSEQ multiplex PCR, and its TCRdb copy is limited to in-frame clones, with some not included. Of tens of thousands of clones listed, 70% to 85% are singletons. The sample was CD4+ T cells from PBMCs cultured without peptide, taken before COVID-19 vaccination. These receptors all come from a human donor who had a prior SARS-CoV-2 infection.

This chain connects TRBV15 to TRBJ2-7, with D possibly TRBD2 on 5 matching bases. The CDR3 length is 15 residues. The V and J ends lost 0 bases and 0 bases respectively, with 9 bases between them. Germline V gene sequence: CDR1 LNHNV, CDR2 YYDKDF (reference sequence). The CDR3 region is CATSRDPGSSYEQYF. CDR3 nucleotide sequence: TGTGCCACCAGCAGAGATCCGGGGAGCTCCTACGAGCAGTACTTC.

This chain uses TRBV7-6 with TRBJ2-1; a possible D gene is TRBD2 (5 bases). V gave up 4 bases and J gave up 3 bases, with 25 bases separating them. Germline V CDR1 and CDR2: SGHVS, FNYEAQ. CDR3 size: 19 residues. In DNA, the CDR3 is TGTGCCAGCAGCTCACCCTTAAGCGGAGTCAAACCCTACTACAATGAGCAGTTCTTC. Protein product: CASSSPLSGVKPYYNEQFF.

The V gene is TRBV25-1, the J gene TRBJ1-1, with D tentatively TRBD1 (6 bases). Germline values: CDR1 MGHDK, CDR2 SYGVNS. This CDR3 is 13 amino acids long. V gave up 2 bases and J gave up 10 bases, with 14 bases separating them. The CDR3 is CASSENGGFGAFF. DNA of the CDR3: TGTGCCAGCAGTGAAAATGGGGGCTTCGGAGCTTTCTTT.